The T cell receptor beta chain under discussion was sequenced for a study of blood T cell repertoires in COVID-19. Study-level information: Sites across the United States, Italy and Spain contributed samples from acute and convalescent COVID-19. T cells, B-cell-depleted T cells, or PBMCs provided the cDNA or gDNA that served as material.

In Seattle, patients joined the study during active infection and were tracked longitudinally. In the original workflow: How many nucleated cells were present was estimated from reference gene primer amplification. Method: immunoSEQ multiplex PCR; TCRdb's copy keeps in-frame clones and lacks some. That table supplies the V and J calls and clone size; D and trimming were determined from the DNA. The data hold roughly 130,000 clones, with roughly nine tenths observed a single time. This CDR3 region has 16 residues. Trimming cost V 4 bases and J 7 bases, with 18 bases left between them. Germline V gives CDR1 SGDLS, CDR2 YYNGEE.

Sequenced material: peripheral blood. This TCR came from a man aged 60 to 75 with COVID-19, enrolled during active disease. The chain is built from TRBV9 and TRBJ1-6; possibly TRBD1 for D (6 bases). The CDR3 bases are TGTGCCAGCAGCCCCTTAGGGGGGGGCCAGAATTCACCCCTCCACTTT. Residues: CASSPLGGGQNSPLHF.